This T cell receptor (beta chain) was captured in a study of T cells in Graves' hyperthyroidism and ophthalmopathy. Amplification of TCR beta CDR3 regions was performed using RNA transcripts as template. HTBI primers drove first-round RT-PCR of the TCR CDR3. TCRdb re-analysed the multiplex PCR reads in MiXCR, keeping a single row per CDR3 protein. The sample consists of hundreds of thousands of distinct CDR3 sequences, 15% to 18% of them appearing once. Whole-study findings and limits: Clonotypes that were expanded in thyroid above 0.001 mostly appeared in blood too.

The study defined stable Graves' hyperthyroidism as no ophthalmopathy progression within 18 months. Exclusion of patients followed from uncontrolled infection, other autoimmune disease, pregnancy or lactation. A remark on this clonotype: Its antigen is not identified.

This CDR3 is built from 11 residues. Germline V gene data show CDR1 as MNHEY and CDR2 as SVGEGT. Trimming left V 1 base short and J 8 bases short, with 5 bases between. The material sequenced was blood. The receptor comes from a woman aged 18-35 years with Graves' hyperthyroidism. The chain is built from TRBV6-2 or TRBV6-3 and TRBJ1-1; D uncertain. CDR3 DNA sequence: TGTGCCAGCAGTTACTATCTGGAAGCTTTCTTT. Translated, it gives CASSYYLEAFF.